Following are 11 T cell receptor beta chains from one sample sequenced in a study of blood T cell repertoires in COVID-19 (TCRdb year 2020). The library relied on the immunoSEQ multiplex PCR assay. Sourced from immuneACCESS, this table was stored by TCRdb with only in-frame sequences that have V and J called. A share of the clones is absent; for the studies checked, an unresolved V gene accounts for under half, and the remainder has no known explanation. This sample holds 65,000 to 100,000 clones; roughly nine tenths were observed only once. 7.5% to 9.5% of the sample is held by the ten biggest clonotypes. Sequencing input: peripheral blood. The receptors come from a man over 45 with acute or convalescent COVID-19.

The chain links TRBV7-3 to TRBJ1-1, with D uncertain. V shed 4 bases and J shed 1 base, with 7 bases lying between them. Germline CDR1 SGHTA, CDR2 FQGTGA. The CDR3 is 13 residues long. CDR3 protein: CASSSLANTEAFF. The CDR3, as DNA: TGTGCCAGCAGCTCTCTGGCGAACACTGAAGCTTTCTTT.

The V gene is TRBV6-1, the J gene TRBJ2-3; 10 nucleotides match TRBD2. Trimming at V came to 4 bases and at J to 3 bases, leaving 4 bases not matched to a gene. Germline V CDR1 and CDR2: MNHNS, SASEGT. The CDR3 is made up of 15 amino acids. CDR3 sequence reads: CASSGAGGPTDTQYF. Written as DNA, the CDR3 is TGTGCCAGCAGTGGAGCGGGGGGGCCGACAGATACGCAGTATTTT.

The rearrangement uses TRBV6-5 and TRBJ2-1; TRBD2 is a possible D gene (5 bases). Germline CDR1 is MNHEY and CDR2 is SVGAGI. V was shortened by 5 bases and J by 4 bases, with 15 bases between the two germline ends. The CDR3 extends over 15 amino acids. In nucleotides, the CDR3 is TGTGCCAGCAGTAGGACGGACTTCACGTACAATGAGCAGTTCTTC. Protein: CASSRTDFTYNEQFF.

The chain carries TRBV7-8 and TRBJ2-2, with 8 bases matching TRBD2. Germline V gene data show CDR1 as SGHVS and CDR2 as FQNEAQ. The length of the CDR3 is 18 residues. V was clipped by 0 bases and J by 3 bases; unmatched bases: 9. DNA of the CDR3: TGTGCCAGCAGCTTAGCACGCACCGGGACTAGATACACCGGGGAGCTGTTTTTT. This encodes CASSLARTGTRYTGELFF.

The chain uses TRBV9 and TRBJ1-2, with D possibly being TRBD1 (5 bases). The V end lost 3 bases, the J end lost 3 bases, and 9 bases lay between the germline ends. Germline V gene sequence: CDR1 SGDLS, CDR2 YYNGEE. The CDR3 extends over 13 amino acids. This CDR3 reads CASSDGGDYGYTF. The DNA for the CDR3 is TGTGCCAGCAGCGATGGGGGGGACTATGGCTACACCTTC.

The J gene is TRBJ2-6, the V gene TRBV6-4; 9 bases line up with TRBD2. The CDR3 has 17 amino acids. CDR1 MRHNA and CDR2 SNTAGT come from the germline V gene. V lost 8 bases and J lost 2; bases outside the gene matches: 10. CDR3 loop: CASSRGGASPGANVLTF. CDR3 coding DNA: TGTGCCAGCTCGCGCGGGGGGGCGAGCCCTGGGGCCAACGTCCTGACTTTC.

V gene TRBV21-1 combines with J gene TRBJ1-5; TRBD1, the D gene given by the table, was not confirmed from the DNA. TRBV21-1 is termed a pseudogene. CDR3 length: 15 residues. CDR3 DNA: TGTGCCAGCAGGCCCGACAGGGCGGGCAATCAGCCCCAGCATTTT. This codes for CASRPDRAGNQPQHF.

The chain couples TRBV2 to TRBJ2-2; TRBD2 is a possible D gene (7 bases). CDR1 SNHLY and CDR2 FYNNEI come from the germline V gene. The V end lost 6 bases, the J end lost 0 bases, and 14 bases lay between the germline ends. The CDR3 spans 16 residues. This CDR3 reads CASSGAGAANTGELFF. The CDR3 region has the DNA TGTGCCAGCAGCGGGGCGGGGGCAGCGAACACCGGGGAGCTGTTTTTT. Looking up the rest from reference TRBV2 and TRBJ2-2 gives the full variable domain: EPEVTQTPSHQVTQMGQEVILRCVPISNHLYFYWYRQILGQKVEFLVSFYNNEISEKSEIFDDQFSVERPDGSNFTLKIRSTKLEDSAMYFCASSGAGAANTGELFFGEGSRLTVL.

In DNA, the CDR3 is TGTGCCAGCAGTCCCTCAGGGTCCCAGGTCTCCTACAATGAGCAGTTCTTC. It is translated as CASSPSGSQVSYNEQFF. The chain recombines TRBV2 with TRBJ2-1; D possibly corresponds to TRBD1 (5 bases). Trimming took off 5 bases at V and 0 bases at J, with 17 bases between the two ends. Looked up from germline, CDR1 is SNHLY and CDR2 is FYNNEI. This CDR3 is built from 17 residues.

The rearrangement uses TRBV6-5 and TRBJ1-2, with D possibly being TRBD1 (5 bases). Between the trimmed V and J ends, which lost 6 bases and 1 base, there was a span of 15 bases. The germline V gene encodes CDR1 MNHEY and CDR2 SVGAGI. This CDR3 region has 15 residues. The CDR3 nucleotides are TGTGCCAGCAGATACCCCGACAGTTTTAACTATGGCTACACCTTC. Its protein product is CASRYPDSFNYGYTF.

The chain uses TRBV6-5 and TRBJ2-5; D is undetermined. Per germline, CDR1 MNHEY and CDR2 SVGAGI. This CDR3 has 13 amino acids. V lost 7 bases and J lost 2, with 11 bases in between. CDR3 protein: CASNFGRQETQYF. DNA of the CDR3: TGTGCCAGCAATTTCGGTAGACAAGAGACCCAGTACTTC.